This entry is about one T cell receptor (beta chain). Original data processing: Counts of nucleated cells, estimated from reference gene primer amplification, were obtained. Generated by immunoSEQ multiplex PCR, the TCRdb table keeps only in-frame clones and is missing some. The V and J calls and clone size were taken over from that table, and D and trimming were inferred from the DNA. The repertoire includes approximately 110,000 clones, about 85% of them detected once, and about 3.8% sits in the top ten. The entry originates in a study of blood T cell repertoires in COVID-19. For the study at large: Italy, Spain and the United States were the sources of the convalescent and acute COVID-19 samples. PBMCs, B-cell-depleted T cells, or T cells provided the cDNA or gDNA that made up the material.

CDR1 LNHDA and CDR2 SQIVND come from the germline V gene (reference sequence). The CDR3 is made up of 16 amino acids. With 7 bases clipped from V and 3 bases from J, the junction kept 10 bases outside the gene matches. Sequences were obtained from peripheral blood. This sequence joins TRBV19 and TRBJ2-3; TRBD1 matches 10 bases. The source of this sequence is a man aged 50-60 years with acute or convalescent COVID-19. The CDR3 DNA reads as TGTGCCAGTAAAAAGGGAGGGGACAGGGGAACAGATACGCAGTATTTT. This encodes CASKKGGDRGTDTQYF.